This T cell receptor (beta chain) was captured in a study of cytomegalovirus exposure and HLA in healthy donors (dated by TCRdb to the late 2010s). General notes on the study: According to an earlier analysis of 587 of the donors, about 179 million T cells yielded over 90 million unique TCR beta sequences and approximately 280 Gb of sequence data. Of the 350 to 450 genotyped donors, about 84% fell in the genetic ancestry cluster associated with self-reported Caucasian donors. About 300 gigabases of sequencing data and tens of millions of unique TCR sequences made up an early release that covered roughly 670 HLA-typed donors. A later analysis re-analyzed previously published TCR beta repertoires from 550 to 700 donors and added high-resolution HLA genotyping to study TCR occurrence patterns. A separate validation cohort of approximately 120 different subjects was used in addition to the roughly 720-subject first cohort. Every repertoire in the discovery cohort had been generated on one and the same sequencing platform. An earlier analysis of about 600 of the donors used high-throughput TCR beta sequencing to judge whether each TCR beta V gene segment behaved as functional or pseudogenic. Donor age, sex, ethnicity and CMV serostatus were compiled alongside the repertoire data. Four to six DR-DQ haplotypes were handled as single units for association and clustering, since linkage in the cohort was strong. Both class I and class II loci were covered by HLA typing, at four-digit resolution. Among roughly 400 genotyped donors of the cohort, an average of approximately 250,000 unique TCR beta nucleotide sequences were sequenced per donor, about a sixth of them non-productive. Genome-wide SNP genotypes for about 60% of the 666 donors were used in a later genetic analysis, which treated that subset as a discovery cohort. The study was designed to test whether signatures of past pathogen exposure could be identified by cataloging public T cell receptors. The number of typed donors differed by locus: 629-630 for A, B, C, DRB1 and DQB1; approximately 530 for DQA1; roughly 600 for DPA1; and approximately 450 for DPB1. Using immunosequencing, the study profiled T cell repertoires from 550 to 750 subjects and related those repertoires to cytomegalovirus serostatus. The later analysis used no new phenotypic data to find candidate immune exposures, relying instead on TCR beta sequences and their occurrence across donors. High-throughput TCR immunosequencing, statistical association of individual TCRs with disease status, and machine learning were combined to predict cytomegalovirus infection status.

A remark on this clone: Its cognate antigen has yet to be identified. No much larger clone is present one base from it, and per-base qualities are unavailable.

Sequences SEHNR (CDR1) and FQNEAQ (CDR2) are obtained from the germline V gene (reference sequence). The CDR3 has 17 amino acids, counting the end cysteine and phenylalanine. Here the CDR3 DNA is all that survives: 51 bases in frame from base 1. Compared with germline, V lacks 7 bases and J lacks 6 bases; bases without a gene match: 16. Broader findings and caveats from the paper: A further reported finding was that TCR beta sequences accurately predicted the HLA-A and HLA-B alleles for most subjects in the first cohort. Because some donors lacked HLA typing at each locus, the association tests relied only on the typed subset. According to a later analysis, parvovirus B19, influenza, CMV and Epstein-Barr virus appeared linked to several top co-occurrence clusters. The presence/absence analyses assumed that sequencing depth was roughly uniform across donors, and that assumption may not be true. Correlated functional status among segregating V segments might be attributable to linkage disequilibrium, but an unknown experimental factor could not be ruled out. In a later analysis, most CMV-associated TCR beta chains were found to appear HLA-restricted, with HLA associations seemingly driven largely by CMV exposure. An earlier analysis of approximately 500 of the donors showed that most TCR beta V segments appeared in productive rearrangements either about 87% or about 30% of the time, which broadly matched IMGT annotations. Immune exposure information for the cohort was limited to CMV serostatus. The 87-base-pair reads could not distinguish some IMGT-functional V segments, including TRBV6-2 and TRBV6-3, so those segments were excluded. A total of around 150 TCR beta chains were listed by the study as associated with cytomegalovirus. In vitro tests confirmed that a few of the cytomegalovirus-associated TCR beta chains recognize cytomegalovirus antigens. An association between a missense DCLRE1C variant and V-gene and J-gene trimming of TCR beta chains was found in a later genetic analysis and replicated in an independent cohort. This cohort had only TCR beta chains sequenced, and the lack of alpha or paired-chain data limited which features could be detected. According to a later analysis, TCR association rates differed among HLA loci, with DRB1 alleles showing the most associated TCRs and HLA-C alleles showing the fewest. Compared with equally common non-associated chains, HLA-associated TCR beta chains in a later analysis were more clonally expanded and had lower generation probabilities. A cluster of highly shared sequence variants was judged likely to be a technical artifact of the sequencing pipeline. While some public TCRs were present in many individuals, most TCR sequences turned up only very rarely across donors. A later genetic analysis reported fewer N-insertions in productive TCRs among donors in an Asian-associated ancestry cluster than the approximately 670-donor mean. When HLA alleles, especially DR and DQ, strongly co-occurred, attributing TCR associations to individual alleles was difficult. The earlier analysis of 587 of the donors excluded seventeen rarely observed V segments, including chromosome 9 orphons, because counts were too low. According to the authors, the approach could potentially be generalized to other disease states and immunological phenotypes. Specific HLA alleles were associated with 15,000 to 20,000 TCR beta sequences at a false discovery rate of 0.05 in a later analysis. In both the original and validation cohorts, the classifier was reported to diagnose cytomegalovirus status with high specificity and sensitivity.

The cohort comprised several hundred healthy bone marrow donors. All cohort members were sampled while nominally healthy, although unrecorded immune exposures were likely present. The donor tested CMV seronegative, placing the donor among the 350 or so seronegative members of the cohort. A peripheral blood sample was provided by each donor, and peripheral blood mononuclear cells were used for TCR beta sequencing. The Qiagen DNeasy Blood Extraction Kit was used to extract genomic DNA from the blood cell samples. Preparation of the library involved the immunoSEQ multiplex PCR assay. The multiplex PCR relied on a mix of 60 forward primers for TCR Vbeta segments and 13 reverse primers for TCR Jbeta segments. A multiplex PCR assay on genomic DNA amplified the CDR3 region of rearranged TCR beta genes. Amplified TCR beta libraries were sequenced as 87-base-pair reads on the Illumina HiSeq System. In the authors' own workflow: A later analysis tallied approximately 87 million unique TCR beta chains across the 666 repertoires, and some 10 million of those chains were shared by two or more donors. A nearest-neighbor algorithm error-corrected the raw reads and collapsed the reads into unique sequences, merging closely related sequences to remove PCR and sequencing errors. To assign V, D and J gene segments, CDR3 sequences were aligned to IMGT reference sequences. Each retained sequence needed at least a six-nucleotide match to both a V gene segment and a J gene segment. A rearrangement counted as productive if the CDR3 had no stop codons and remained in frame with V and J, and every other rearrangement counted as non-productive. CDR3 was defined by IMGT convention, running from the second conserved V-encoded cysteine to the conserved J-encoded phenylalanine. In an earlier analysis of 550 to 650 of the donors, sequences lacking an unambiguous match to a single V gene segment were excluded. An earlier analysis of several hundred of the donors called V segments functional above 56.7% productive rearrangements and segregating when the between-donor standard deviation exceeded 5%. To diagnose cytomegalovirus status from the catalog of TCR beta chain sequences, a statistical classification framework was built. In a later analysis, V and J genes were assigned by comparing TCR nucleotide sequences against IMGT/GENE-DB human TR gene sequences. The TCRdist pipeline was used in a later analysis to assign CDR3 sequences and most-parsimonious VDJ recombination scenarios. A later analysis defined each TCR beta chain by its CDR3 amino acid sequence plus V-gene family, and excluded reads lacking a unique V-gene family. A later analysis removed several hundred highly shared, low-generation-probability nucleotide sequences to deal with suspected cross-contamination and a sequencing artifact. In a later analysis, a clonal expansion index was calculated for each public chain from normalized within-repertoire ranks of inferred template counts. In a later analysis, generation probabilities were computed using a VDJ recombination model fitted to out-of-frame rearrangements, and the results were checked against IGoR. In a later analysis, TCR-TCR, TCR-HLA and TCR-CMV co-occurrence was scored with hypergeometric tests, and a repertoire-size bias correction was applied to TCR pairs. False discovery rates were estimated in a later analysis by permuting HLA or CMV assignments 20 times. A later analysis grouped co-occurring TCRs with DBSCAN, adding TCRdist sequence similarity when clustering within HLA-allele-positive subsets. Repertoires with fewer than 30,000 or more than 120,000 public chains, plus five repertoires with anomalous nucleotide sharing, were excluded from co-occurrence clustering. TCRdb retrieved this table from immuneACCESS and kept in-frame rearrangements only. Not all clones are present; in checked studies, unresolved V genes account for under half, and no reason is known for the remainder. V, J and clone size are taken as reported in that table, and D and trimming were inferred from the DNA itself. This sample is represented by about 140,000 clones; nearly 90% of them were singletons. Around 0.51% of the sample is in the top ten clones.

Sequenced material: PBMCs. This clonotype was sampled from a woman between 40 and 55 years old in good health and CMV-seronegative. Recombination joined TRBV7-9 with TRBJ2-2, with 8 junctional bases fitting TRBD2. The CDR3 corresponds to CASTPVMGAGDAGELFF. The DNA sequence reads TGTGCCAGCACTCCGGTTATGGGAGCGGGAGACGCCGGGGAGCTGTTTTTT.